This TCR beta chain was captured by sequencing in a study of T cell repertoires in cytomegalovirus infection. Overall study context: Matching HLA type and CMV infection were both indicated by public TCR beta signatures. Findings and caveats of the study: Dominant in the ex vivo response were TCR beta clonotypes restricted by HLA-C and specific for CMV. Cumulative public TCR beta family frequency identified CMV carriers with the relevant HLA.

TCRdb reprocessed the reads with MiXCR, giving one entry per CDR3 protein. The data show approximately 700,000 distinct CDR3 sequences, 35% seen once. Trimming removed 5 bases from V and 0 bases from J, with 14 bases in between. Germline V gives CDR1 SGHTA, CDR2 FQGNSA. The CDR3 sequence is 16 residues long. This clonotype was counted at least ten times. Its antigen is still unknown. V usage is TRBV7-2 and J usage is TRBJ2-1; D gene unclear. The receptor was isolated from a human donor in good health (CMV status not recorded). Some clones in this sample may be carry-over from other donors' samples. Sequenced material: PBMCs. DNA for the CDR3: TGTGCCAGCAGCCGGACCCGAATCCACTCCTACAATGAGCAGTTCTTC. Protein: CASSRTRIHSYNEQFF.